This T cell receptor beta chain emerged from a study of blood T cells in healthy people across ages. Study as a whole: Template switching picked up about one barcoded beta molecule for each two T cells.

Sample-barcoded 5' priming and a J-beta primer mix drove a second PCR of roughly 7 to 11 cycles. Using its own MiXCR run on the 5' RACE reads, TCRdb lists one record per CDR3 protein. The table lists just under 750,000 distinct CDR3 sequences, about 20% of them singletons, with around 22% in the top ten. The V end was cut by 8 bases, the J end by 6 bases, with 10 bases between. Germline CDR1 reads LGHNT; CDR2 reads FRNRAP. The CDR3 has 11 residues. This receptor was obtained from a man between 65 and 80 years old in good health. The sample was blood. The chain couples TRBV12-5 to TRBJ1-2; D gene unclear. The CDR3 sequence is CASFPNNGYTF. CDR3 coding DNA: TGTGCTAGTTTCCCGAATAATGGCTACACCTTC.